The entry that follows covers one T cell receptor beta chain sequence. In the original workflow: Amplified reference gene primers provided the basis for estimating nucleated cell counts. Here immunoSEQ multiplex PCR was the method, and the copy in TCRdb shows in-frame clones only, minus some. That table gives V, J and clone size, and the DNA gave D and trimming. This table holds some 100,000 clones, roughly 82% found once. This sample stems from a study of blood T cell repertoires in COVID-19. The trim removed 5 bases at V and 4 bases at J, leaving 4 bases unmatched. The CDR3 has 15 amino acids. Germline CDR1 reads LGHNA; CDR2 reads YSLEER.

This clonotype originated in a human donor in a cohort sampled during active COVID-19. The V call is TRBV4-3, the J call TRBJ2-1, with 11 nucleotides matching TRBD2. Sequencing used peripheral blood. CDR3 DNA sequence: TGCGCCAGCAGCTACGGGACTAGCGGATACAATGAGCAGTTCTTC. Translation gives CASSYGTSGYNEQFF.